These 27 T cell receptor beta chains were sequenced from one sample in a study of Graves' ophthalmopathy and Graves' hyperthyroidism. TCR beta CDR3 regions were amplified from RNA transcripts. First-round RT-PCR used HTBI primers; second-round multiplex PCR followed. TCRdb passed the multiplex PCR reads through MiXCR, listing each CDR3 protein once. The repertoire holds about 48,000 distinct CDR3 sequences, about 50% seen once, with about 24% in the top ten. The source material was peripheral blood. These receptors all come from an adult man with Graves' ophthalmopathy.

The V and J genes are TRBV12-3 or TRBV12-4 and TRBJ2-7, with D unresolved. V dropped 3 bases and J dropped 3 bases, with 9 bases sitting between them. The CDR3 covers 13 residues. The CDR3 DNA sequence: TGTGCCAGCAGTTTTCAGGACCTCTACGAGCAGTACTTC. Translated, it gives CASSFQDLYEQYF.

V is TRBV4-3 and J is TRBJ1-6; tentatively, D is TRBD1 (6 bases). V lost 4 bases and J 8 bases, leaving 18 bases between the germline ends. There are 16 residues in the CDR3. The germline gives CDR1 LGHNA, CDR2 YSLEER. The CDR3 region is CASSPYLDSLDSPLHF. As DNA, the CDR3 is TGCGCCAGCAGCCCCTACTTGGACAGCCTTGATTCACCCCTCCACTTT.

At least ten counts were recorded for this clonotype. CDR3 coding DNA: TGTGCCAGCAGCCGTCGGGACTCACACCGCCCTCGAAACTTCTATGGCTACACCTTC. The encoded protein is CASSRRDSHRPRNFYGYTF. The chain is built from TRBV7-9 and TRBJ1-2; possible D gene TRBD1, 5 bases. This CDR3 has 19 amino acids. Trimming left V 5 bases short and J 4 bases short, with 29 bases between. CDR1 is SEHNR and CDR2 is FQNEAQ in the germline V gene (reference sequence). Complete variable domain (other parts from reference TRBV7-9 and TRBJ1-2): DTGVSQNPRHKITKRGQNVTFRCDPISEHNRLYWYRQTLGQGPEFLTYFQNEAQLEKSRLLSDRFSAERPKGSFSTLEIQRTEQGDSAMYLCASSRRDSHRPRNFYGYTFGSGTRLTVV.

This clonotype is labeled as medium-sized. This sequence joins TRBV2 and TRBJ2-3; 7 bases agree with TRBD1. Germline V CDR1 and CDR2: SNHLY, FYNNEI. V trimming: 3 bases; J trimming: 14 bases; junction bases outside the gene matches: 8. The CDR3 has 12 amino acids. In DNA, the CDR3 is TGTGCCAGCAGTGATGAGGACAGGCTGGTGTATTTT. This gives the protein CASSDEDRLVYF.

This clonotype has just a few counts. CDR3 region: CATSDGSYEQYF. Written as DNA, the CDR3 is TGTGCCACCAGTGACGGGAGCTACGAGCAGTACTTC. The chain employs TRBV24-1 and TRBJ2-7; possibly TRBD2 for D (6 bases). Per germline, CDR1 KGHDR and CDR2 SFDVKD. The CDR3 runs to 12 residues. V was shortened by 4 bases and J by 3 bases, with 6 bases between the two germline ends.

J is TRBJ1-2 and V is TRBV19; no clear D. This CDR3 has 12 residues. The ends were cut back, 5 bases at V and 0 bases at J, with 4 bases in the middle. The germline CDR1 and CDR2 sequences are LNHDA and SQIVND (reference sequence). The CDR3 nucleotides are TGTGCCAGTAGTTTCACTAACTATGGCTACACCTTC. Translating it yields CASSFTNYGYTF. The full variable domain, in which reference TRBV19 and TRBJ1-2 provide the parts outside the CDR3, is DGGITQSPKYLFRKEGQNVTLSCEQNLNHDAMYWYRQDPGQGLRLIYYSQIVNDFQKGDIAEGYSVSREKKESFPLTVTSAQKNPTAFYLCASSFTNYGYTFGSGTRLTVV.

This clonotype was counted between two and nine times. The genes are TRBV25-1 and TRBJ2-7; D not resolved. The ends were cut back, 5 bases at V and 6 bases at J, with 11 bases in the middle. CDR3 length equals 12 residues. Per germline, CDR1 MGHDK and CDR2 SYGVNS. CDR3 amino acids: CASSFGLGEQYF. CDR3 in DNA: TGTGCCAGCAGTTTCGGCCTGGGCGAGCAGTACTTC.

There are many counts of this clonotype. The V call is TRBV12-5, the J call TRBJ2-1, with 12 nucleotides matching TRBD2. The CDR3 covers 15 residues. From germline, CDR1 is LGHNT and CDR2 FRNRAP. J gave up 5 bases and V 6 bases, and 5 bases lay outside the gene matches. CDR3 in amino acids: CASGPSGGAHNEQFF. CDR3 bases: TGTGCTAGTGGCCCTAGCGGGGGGGCCCACAATGAGCAGTTCTTC.

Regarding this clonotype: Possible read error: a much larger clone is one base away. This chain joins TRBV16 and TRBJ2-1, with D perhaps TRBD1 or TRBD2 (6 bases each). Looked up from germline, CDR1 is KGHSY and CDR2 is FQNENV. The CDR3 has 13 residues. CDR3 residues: CGSSQARGGEQFF. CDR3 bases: TGTGGCAGCAGCCAGGCCAGGGGAGGTGAGCAGTTCTTC.

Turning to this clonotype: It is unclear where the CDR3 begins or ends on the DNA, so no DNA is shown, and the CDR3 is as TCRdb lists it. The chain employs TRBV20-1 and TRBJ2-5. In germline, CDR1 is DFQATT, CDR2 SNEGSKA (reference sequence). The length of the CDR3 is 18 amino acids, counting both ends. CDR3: CSARVNTEAFFGQETQYF.

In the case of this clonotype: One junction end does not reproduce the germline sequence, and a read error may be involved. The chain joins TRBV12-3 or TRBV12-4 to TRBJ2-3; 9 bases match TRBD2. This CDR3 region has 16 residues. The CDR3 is CANSLGRGRVTDTQYF. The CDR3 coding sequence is TGTGCCAACAGTTTAGGACGCGGGAGGGTCACAGATACGCAGTATTTT.

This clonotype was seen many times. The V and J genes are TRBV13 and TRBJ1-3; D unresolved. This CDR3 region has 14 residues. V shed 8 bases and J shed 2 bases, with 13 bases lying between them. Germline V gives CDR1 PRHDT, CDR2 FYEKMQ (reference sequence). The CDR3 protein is CASGQYAPGNTIYF. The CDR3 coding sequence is TGTGCCAGCGGTCAATACGCCCCTGGAAACACCATATATTTT.

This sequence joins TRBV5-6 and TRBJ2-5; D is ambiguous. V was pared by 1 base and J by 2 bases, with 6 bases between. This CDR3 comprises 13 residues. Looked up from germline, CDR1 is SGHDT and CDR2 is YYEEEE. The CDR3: CASSLNPQETQYF. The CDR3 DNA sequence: TGTGCCAGCAGCTTGAATCCTCAAGAGACCCAGTACTTC. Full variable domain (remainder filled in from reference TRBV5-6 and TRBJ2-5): DAGVTQSPTHLIKTRGQQVTLRCSPKSGHDTVSWYQQALGQGPQFIFQYYEEEERQRGNFPDRFSGHQFPNYSSELNVNALLLGDSALYLCASSLNPQETQYFGPGTRLLVL.

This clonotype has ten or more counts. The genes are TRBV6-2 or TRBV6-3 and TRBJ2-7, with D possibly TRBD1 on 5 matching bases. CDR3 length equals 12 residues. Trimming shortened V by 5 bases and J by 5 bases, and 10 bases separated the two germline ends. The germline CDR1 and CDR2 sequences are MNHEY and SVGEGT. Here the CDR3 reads CASSRGRDEQYF. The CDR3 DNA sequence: TGTGCCAGCAGTAGGGGCAGGGACGAGCAGTACTTC.

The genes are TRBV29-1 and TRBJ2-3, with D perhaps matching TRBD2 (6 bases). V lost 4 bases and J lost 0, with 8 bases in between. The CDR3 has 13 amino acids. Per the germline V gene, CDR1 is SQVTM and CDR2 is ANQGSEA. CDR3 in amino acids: CSVAEGSTDTQYF. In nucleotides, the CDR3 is TGCAGCGTTGCGGAGGGCAGCACAGATACGCAGTATTTT.

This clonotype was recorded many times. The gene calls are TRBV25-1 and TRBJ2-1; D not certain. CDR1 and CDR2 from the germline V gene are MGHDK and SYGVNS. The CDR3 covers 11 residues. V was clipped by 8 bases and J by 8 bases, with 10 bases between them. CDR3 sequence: CASHRGDEQFF. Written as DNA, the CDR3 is TGTGCCAGCCACCGTGGGGATGAGCAGTTCTTC.

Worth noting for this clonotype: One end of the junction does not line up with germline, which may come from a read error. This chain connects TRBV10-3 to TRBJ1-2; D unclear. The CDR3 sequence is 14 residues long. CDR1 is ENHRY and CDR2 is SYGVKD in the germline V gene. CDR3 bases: TGTGCCACCAGTGAGGACCGACCTAACTATGGCTACACCTTC. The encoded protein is CATSEDRPNYGYTF.

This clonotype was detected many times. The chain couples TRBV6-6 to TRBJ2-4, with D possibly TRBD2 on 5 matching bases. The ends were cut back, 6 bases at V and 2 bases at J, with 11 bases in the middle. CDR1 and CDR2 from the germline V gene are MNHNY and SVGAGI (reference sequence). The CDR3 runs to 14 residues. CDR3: CASRDTGTKNIQYF. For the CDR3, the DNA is TGTGCCAGCAGGGATACGGGAACCAAAAACATTCAGTACTTC.

CDR3 sequence (DNA): TGTGCCAGCAGTGAATCCGCGGGACACCCCTCCGAGCAGTACTTC. It encodes CASSESAGHPSEQYF. The V gene is TRBV6-1, the J gene TRBJ2-7; D may correspond to TRBD1 or TRBD2 (6 bases each). This CDR3 region has 15 residues. Germline loops: CDR1 MNHNS, CDR2 SASEGT. V was trimmed by 2 bases and J by 6 bases, leaving 17 bases between them.

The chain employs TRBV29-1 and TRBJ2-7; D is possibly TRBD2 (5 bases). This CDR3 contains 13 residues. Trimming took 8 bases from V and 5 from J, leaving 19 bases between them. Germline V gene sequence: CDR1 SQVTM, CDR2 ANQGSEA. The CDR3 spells CSLEADPGNEQYF. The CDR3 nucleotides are TGCAGCTTGGAGGCGGACCCGGGCAACGAGCAGTACTTC.

The CDR3 bases are TGTGCCACCAGCAGAGATAAGGGGGCCTACGAGCAGTACTTC. Residues: CATSRDKGAYEQYF. This rearrangement joins TRBV15 to TRBJ2-7; D might be TRBD1 (6 bases). Trimming shortened V by 0 bases and J by 2 bases, and 8 bases separated the two germline ends. In germline, CDR1 is LNHNV, CDR2 YYDKDF (reference sequence). This CDR3 has 14 amino acids. Together with reference TRBV15 and TRBJ2-7, the CDR3 gives the full variable domain: DAMVIQNPRYQVTQFGKPVTLSCSQTLNHNVMYWYQQKSSQAPKLLFHYYDKDFNNEADTPDNFQSRRPNTSFCFLDIRSPGLGDTAMYLCATSRDKGAYEQYFGPGTRLTVT.

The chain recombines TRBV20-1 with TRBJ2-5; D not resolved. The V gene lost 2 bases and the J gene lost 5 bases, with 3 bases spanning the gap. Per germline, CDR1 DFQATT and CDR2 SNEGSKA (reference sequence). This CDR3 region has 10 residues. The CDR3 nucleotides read TGCAGTGCTAGACGGGAGACCCAGTACTTC. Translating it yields CSARRETQYF.

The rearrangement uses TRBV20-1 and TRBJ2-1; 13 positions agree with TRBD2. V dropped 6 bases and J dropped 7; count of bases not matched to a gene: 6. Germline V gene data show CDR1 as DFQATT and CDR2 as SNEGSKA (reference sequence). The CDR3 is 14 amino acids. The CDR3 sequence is CSATGLAGTNEQFF. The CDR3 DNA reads TGCAGTGCGACGGGACTAGCGGGGACTAATGAGCAGTTCTTC.

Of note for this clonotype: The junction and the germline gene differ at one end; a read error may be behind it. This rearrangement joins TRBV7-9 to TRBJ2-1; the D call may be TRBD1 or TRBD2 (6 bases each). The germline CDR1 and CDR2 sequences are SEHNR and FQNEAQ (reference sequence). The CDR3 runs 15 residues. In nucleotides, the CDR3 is TGTGCCAGCAGCCAGGGGCGGGGCGCCTACAATGGGCAGTTCTTC. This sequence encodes CASSQGRGAYNGQFF.

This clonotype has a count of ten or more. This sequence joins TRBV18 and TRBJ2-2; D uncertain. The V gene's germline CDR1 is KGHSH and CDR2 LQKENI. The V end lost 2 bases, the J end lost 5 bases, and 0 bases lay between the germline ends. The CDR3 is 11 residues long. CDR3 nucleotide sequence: TGTGCCAGCTCACCAACCGGGGAGCTGTTTTTT. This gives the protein CASSPTGELFF.

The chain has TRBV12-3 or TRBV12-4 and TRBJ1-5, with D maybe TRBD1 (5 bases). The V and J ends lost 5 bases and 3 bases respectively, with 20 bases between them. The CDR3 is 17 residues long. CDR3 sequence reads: CASSPTEGPLFNQPQHF. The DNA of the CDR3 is TGTGCCAGCAGTCCTACTGAGGGACCGCTATTCAATCAGCCCCAGCATTTT.

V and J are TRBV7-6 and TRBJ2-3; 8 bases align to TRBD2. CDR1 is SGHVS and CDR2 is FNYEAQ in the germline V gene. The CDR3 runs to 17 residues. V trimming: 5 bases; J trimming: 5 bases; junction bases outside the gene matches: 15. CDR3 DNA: TGTGCCAGCAGCCAACGGGTGGGAGCGGGAGCCGGAGATACGCAGTATTTT. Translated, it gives CASSQRVGAGAGDTQYF. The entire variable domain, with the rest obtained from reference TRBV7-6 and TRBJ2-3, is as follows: GAGVSQSPRYKVTKRGQDVALRCDPISGHVSLYWYRQALGQGPEFLTYFNYEAQQDKSGLPNDRFSAERPEGSISTLTIQRTEQRDSAMYRCASSQRVGAGAGDTQYFGPGTRLTVL.